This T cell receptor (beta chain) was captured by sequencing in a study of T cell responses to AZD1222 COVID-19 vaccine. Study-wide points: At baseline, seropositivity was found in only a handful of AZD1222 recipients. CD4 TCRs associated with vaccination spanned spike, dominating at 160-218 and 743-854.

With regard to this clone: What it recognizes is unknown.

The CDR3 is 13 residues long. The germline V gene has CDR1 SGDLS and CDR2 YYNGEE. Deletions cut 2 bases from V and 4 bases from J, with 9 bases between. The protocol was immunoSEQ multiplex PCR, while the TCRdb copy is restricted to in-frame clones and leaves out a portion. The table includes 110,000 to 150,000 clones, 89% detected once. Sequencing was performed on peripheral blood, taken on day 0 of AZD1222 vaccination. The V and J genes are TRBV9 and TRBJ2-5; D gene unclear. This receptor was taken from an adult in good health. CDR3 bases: TGTGCCAGCAGCGTTTCGACGGGAGAGACCCAGTACTTC. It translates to CASSVSTGETQYF.